The present T cell receptor (beta chain) was sequenced within a study of shared clonotypes between healthy human individuals. Profiling relied on immunoSEQ multiplex PCR, and the TCRdb table lists in-frame clones only, not all of them. The sample records approximately 980,000 clones, approximately 76% being singletons. A remark on this clone: Its antigen is currently unknown.

The ends were cut back, 7 bases at V and 3 bases at J, with 9 bases in the middle. CDR1 is LNHDA and CDR2 is SQIVND in the germline V gene (reference sequence). There are 12 residues in the CDR3. Study-level results: Generally, naive subsets came out with larger estimated richness than memory subsets. A few donors had 4% to 5% of their naive CD4 clonotypes in common.

CD4+ cells underwent separation, giving CD45RA+ naive and CD45RA-negative memory subsets. Sequencing was done on a sample of memory CD4+ T cells sorted from blood. Regarding subset: CD45RA-negative fraction. The clonotype originates from a man between 18 and 29 years old in good health. The chain joins TRBV19 to TRBJ2-5, with D possibly TRBD2 on 6 matching bases. As DNA, the CDR3 is TGTGCCAGTAATAGCGGCAAAGAGACCCAGTACTTC. It codes for CASNSGKETQYF.